This entry describes one T cell receptor beta chain. The data stem from a study of preoperative IRX-2 immunotherapy in early breast cancer. Treatment in this sample: preoperative locoregional IRX-2 cytokine immunotherapy. This phase Ib study tested locoregional IRX-2 cytokine immunotherapy given before surgery. Sequenced by immunoSEQ multiplex PCR; TCRdb stores in-frame clones only, minus some. The sample consists of under 40,000 clones, over 90% of them appearing once. Sampling was performed from a patient treated with IRX-2 immunotherapy. The receptor was derived from a human donor with breast cancer.

DNA of the CDR3: TGTGCCAGCAGCCAAGTCGGACAGGGGGATGGCTACACCTTC. Amino acids: CASSQVGQGDGYTF. The chain links TRBV4-2 to TRBJ1-2, with 10 bases matching TRBD1. Per germline, CDR1 LGHNA and CDR2 YNFKEQ. This CDR3 has 14 amino acids. Germline trimming cut 1 base from V and 6 bases from J; bases unmatched to any gene: 2.